The clone carrying this T cell receptor (beta chain) was counted a few times. As yet, its antigen is unknown. The second PCR ran roughly 7 to 11 cycles with a sample-barcoded 5' primer and J-beta primers. Every single cDNA molecule received a tag from a template-switch adaptor with 12 random nucleotides. TCRdb re-analysed the 5' RACE reads in MiXCR, keeping a single row per CDR3 protein. The sample holds about 730,000 distinct CDR3 sequences, approximately 43% seen once. The data derive from a study of blood T cells in healthy people across ages. Looking at the study overall: The template switching approach captured approximately one barcoded beta molecule for every two T cells. Regarding the study as a whole: Observed TCR beta diversity per million T cells went down as age went up. This fall followed a roughly linear course with age.

The CDR3 extends over 15 amino acids. V lost 4 bases and J lost 2, with 9 bases in between. The clonotype comes from an older woman in good health. Sequenced: blood. V is TRBV12-3 or TRBV12-4 and J is TRBJ2-6; no clear D gene. CDR3 loop: CASSSYTTGANVLTF. For the CDR3, the DNA is TGTGCCAGCAGTTCTTACACAACTGGGGCCAACGTCCTGACTTTC.